Listed here are 5 T cell receptor beta chains from one sample, sequenced in a study of PD-L1 blockade in urothelial cancer. Time point denoted: pretreatment peripheral blood. The protocol was immunoSEQ multiplex PCR, while the TCRdb copy is restricted to in-frame clones and leaves out a portion. The repertoire holds some 71,000 clones, approximately 80% seen once, with under 8.5% in the top ten. The sequencing used PBMCs, collected around atezolizumab (anti-PD-L1) treatment. Every receptor here comes from a man aged 35 to 55 with urothelial cancer.

The rearrangement uses TRBV30 and TRBJ1-2; perhaps TRBD1 as D (5 bases). The CDR3 has 14 residues. In germline, CDR1 is GTSNPN, CDR2 SVGIG (reference sequence). Trimming pared 0 bases from V and 6 bases from J, leaving 14 bases between. As DNA, the CDR3 is TGTGCCTGGAGTGTACTGGGGCAGTTTAATGGCTACACCTTC. Translating it yields CAWSVLGQFNGYTF.

This clone was counted a single time. The CDR3 loop reads CASSLEREDGELFF. The CDR3 nucleotides are TGCGCCAGCAGCTTGGAGCGGGAGGACGGGGAGCTGTTTTTT. The V gene is TRBV5-1, the J gene TRBJ2-2; 9 nucleotides agree with TRBD2. This CDR3 comprises 14 residues. Germline CDR1 SGHRS, CDR2 YFSETQ. J lost 7 bases, V lost 0 bases, and 1 base had no gene match. The whole variable domain, remainder taken from reference TRBV5-1 and TRBJ2-2, is KAGVTQTPRYLIKTRGQQVTLSCSPISGHRSVSWYQQTPGQGLQFLFEYFSETQRNKGNFPGRFSGRQFSNSRSEMNVSTLELGDSALYLCASSLEREDGELFFGEGSRLTVL.

The V gene is TRBV29-1, the J gene TRBJ1-2; D might be TRBD1 (6 bases). The CDR3 has 14 residues. Between the trimmed V and J ends, which lost 4 bases and 8 bases, there was a span of 20 bases. Germline-derived CDR1 and CDR2 are SQVTM and ANQGSEA. CDR3 loop: CSVASRGGQEGYTF. DNA for the CDR3: TGCAGCGTTGCCTCTAGGGGGGGGCAGGAAGGCTACACCTTC.

The rearrangement joins TRBV29-1 to TRBJ1-1; 7 bases are shared with TRBD1. The CDR3 loop spans 13 amino acids. Germline values: CDR1 SQVTM, CDR2 ANQGSEA. V lost 7 bases and J lost 0; bases outside the gene matches: 5. CDR3 DNA: TGCAGCGCCGGGGACAGAGTGAACACTGAAGCTTTCTTT. Its translation: CSAGDRVNTEAFF.

This clone was found once. V usage is TRBV29-1 and J usage is TRBJ1-1; TRBD1 is a possible D gene (6 bases). Per germline, CDR1 SQVTM and CDR2 ANQGSEA. V was clipped by 1 base and J by 3 bases, with 12 bases between them. The CDR3 is 14 residues long. CDR3 bases: TGCAGCGTTGAAGCCCTCCAGGGGTACACTGAAGCTTTCTTT. Encoded protein: CSVEALQGYTEAFF.